These 16 T cell receptor beta chains originate from one sample sequenced in a study of blood T cell repertoires in COVID-19. The repertoire was sequenced with immunoSEQ multiplex PCR; TCRdb's copy has only in-frame clones and lacks some. The sample consists of approximately 350,000 clones, 86% of them appearing once. Sequences were obtained from peripheral blood. These receptors all stem from a woman aged 55-69 years with COVID-19, enrolled during active disease.

The chain recombines TRBV9 with TRBJ2-1, with D maybe TRBD2 (6 bases). The CDR3 runs to 15 residues. The germline V and J ends were trimmed by 4 bases and 3 bases, with 14 bases remaining between them. Germline V gene lookup returns CDR1 SGDLS and CDR2 YYNGEE. CDR3 loop: CASSPEGGDYNEQFF. DNA of the CDR3: TGTGCCAGCAGCCCGGAGGGCGGGGACTACAATGAGCAGTTCTTC.

The V gene is TRBV4-3, the J gene TRBJ2-1; 12 bases are a match to TRBD2. The CDR3 consists of 14 residues. Trimming removed 2 bases from V and 15 bases from J; junction bases left unmatched: 8. Germline loops: CDR1 LGHNA, CDR2 YSLEER. The CDR3 sequence: CASSQSLAGGFMFF. The DNA for the CDR3 is TGCGCCAGCAGCCAAAGTCTAGCGGGGGGGTTTATGTTCTTC.

A few counts support this clone. This chain uses TRBV3-1 (or the pseudogene TRBV3-2) with TRBJ1-6, with 8 bases lining up with TRBD1. After removal of 1 base from V and 8 bases from J, the junction contained 4 bases not matched to a gene. Germline V lookup: CDR1 LGHDT, CDR2 YNNKEL (reference sequence). The CDR3 loop spans 15 amino acids. The CDR3 DNA is TGTGCCAGCAGCCAAGCTCCAGGGGGCTATTCACCCCTCCACTTT. Its translation: CASSQAPGGYSPLHF.

This chain uses TRBV23-1 with TRBJ1-3; no clear D gene. TRBV23-1 is assigned to the ORF class and has an uncertain function. V dropped 8 bases and J dropped 0 bases, with 14 bases sitting between them. The CDR3 is made up of 15 amino acids. CDR3 residues: CASHLRHFSGNTIYF. In nucleotides, the CDR3 is TGCGCCAGCCACCTTCGACATTTCTCTGGAAACACCATATATTTT.

The chain recombines TRBV7-3 with TRBJ1-1, with D tentatively TRBD1 (5 bases). The CDR3 covers 14 residues. V shed 5 bases and J shed 4 bases, with 14 bases lying between them. Germline V lookup: CDR1 SGHTA, CDR2 FQGTGA. The CDR3: CASSPQGVATEAFF. CDR3 sequence (DNA): TGTGCCAGCAGCCCCCAGGGTGTGGCCACTGAAGCTTTCTTT.

The chain links TRBV5-5 to TRBJ1-3; 7 nucleotides match TRBD1. J was trimmed by 0 bases and V by 1 base; bases with no gene match: 13. The CDR3 is 19 amino acids. Germline CDR1 SGHKS, CDR2 YYEKEE (reference sequence). The CDR3 nucleotides are TGTGCCAGCAGCTTGTTGGTGGGACAGAAATTCAGCTCTGGAAACACCATATATTTT. Translating it yields CASSLLVGQKFSSGNTIYF.

The genes are TRBV6-6 and TRBJ2-7; D is unclear. Trimming removed 5 bases at V and 0 bases at J, with 14 bases between. CDR1 is MNHNY, CDR2 SVGAGI, per germline (reference sequence). CDR3 length: 15 amino acids. The DNA of the CDR3 is TGTGCCAGCAGTCGATCCAGACTGACCTCCTACGAGCAGTACTTC. Encoded protein: CASSRSRLTSYEQYF.

The rearrangement uses TRBV7-9 and TRBJ1-3, with 8 bases aligning to TRBD1. Germline CDR1 reads SEHNR; CDR2 reads FQNEAQ (reference sequence). The CDR3 is made up of 16 amino acids. V lost 3 bases to trimming and J lost 4 bases; unmatched junction nucleotides: 8. For the CDR3, the DNA is TGTGCCAGCAGCTTTTGGCAGGGGGCGCGAGGAAACACCATATATTTT. Amino acids: CASSFWQGARGNTIYF.

V is TRBV5-5 and J is TRBJ2-5; D unresolved. The germline gives CDR1 SGHKS, CDR2 YYEKEE (reference sequence). The CDR3 is 13 residues long. Trimming removed 4 bases from V and 2 bases from J, with 9 bases in between. The CDR3: CASSRVPQETQYF. CDR3 coding DNA: TGTGCCAGCAGCCGGGTCCCTCAAGAGACCCAGTACTTC.

A few counts support this clone. The rearrangement links TRBV7-9 to TRBJ2-7, with TRBD1 matching over 7 bases. The junction had 12 bases not matched to a gene; V was cut back by 5 bases and J by 2 bases. The CDR3 covers 16 residues. CDR1 and CDR2 from the germline V gene are SEHNR and FQNEAQ (reference sequence). The CDR3 here is CASSLGQALSAYEQYF. For the CDR3, the DNA is TGTGCCAGCAGCCTTGGACAGGCTCTTAGTGCCTACGAGCAGTACTTC. Looking up the rest from reference TRBV7-9 and TRBJ2-7 gives the full variable domain: DTGVSQNPRHKITKRGQNVTFRCDPISEHNRLYWYRQTLGQGPEFLTYFQNEAQLEKSRLLSDRFSAERPKGSFSTLEIQRTEQGDSAMYLCASSLGQALSAYEQYFGPGTRLTVT.

The V call is TRBV2, the J call TRBJ2-3, with 9 bases identical to TRBD2. Germline values: CDR1 SNHLY, CDR2 FYNNEI. Losses at the gene ends were 4 bases for V and 1 base for J; bases not matched to a gene: 0. The CDR3 runs to 14 residues. CDR3 nucleotide sequence: TGTGCCAGCAGTGTAGCGGGAGGCACAGATACGCAGTATTTT. Encoded protein: CASSVAGGTDTQYF. The whole variable domain, filled in from reference TRBV2 and TRBJ2-3, reads EPEVTQTPSHQVTQMGQEVILRCVPISNHLYFYWYRQILGQKVEFLVSFYNNEISEKSEIFDDQFSVERPDGSNFTLKIRSTKLEDSAMYFCASSVAGGTDTQYFGPGTRLTVL.

This clone was recorded a few times. CDR3 amino acids: CASSPNEGNTGELFF. In DNA, the CDR3 is TGTGCCAGCTCACCAAATGAGGGGAACACCGGGGAGCTGTTTTTT. The J gene is TRBJ2-2, the V gene TRBV18, with D tentatively TRBD2 (5 bases). The germline V gene encodes CDR1 KGHSH and CDR2 LQKENI. The CDR3 contains 15 residues. V lost 2 bases to trimming and J lost 1 base, with 8 bases between them.

This clone was recorded once. The V gene is TRBV27, the J gene TRBJ2-3; D not resolved. Germline assignment: CDR1 MNHEY and CDR2 SMNVEV (reference sequence). The CDR3 length is 15 residues. The V gene lost 4 bases and the J gene lost 0 bases, with 11 bases spanning the gap. The CDR3 DNA sequence: TGTGCCAGCAGTTCCCGCAGAGGTAGCACAGATACGCAGTATTTT. It codes for CASSSRRGSTDTQYF.

This sequence joins TRBV19 and TRBJ2-7, with D maybe TRBD1 (5 bases). The CDR3 totals 14 residues. The germline CDR1 and CDR2 sequences are LNHDA and SQIVND (reference sequence). Trimming cost V 1 base and J 0 bases, with 7 bases left between them. The CDR3 is CASSIVDSSYEQYF. CDR3 DNA: TGTGCCAGTAGTATAGTAGACAGCTCCTACGAGCAGTACTTC.

The chain employs TRBV15 and TRBJ1-1; D unresolved. The CDR3 spans 14 residues. Germline values: CDR1 LNHNV, CDR2 YYDKDF (reference sequence). The germline V and J ends were trimmed by 0 bases and 4 bases, with 9 bases remaining between them. CDR3: CATSRDVGSTEAFF. The CDR3 DNA is TGTGCCACCAGCAGAGATGTGGGGAGCACTGAAGCTTTCTTT.

DNA for the CDR3: TGCGCCAGCAGTGGGACAGGGCTGCTAGAGGGCTACACCTTC. It translates to CASSGTGLLEGYTF. The chain joins TRBV5-1 to TRBJ1-2; 9 bases are shared with TRBD1. J was trimmed by 8 bases and V by 5 bases; bases with no gene match: 10. CDR3 length equals 14 residues. Germline V CDR1 and CDR2: SGHRS, YFSETQ. Full variable domain (rest looked up from reference TRBV5-1 and TRBJ1-2): KAGVTQTPRYLIKTRGQQVTLSCSPISGHRSVSWYQQTPGQGLQFLFEYFSETQRNKGNFPGRFSGRQFSNSRSEMNVSTLELGDSALYLCASSGTGLLEGYTFGSGTRLTVV.